This T cell receptor beta chain was observed in a study of neurological immune-mediated disorders. Per germline, CDR1 LGHDT and CDR2 YNNKEL (reference sequence). The trim removed 7 bases at V and 3 bases at J, leaving 2 bases unmatched. The CDR3 runs to 14 residues. Whenever a sequencing run was performed, it yielded over 160 million TCR-beta sequences from 15-18 subjects. One entry per CDR3 protein, called by TCRdb with MiXCR from the 5' RACE reads. Altogether 50,000 to 70,000 distinct CDR3 sequences are present, 3% to 4% being singletons, with the ten largest covering 3.7%. This clonotype occurred many times.

Sequences were obtained from PBMCs. This TCR was sampled from a man in his forties with multiple sclerosis. J is TRBJ2-5 and V is TRBV3-1, with 13 positions matching TRBD2. The CDR3 coding sequence is TGTGCCAGCAACGGACTAGCGGGGGAAGAGACCCAGTACTTC. This encodes CASNGLAGEETQYF.